Below are 25 T cell receptor beta chains sequenced from a single sample in a study of blood T cell repertoires in COVID-19. The assay was immunoSEQ multiplex PCR, and TCRdb's table has in-frame clones only and misses some. The sample comprises around 290,000 clones, roughly 86% of which are singletons, and over 2% rests with the top ten. Input material: PBMCs or T cells enriched from blood (not recorded which). The receptors originated from a woman younger than 30 who had recovered from COVID-19.

This clone was observed a few times. CDR3 in amino acids: CASSEYRDSPLHF. CDR3 nucleotides: TGTGCCAGCAGCGAGTACAGGGATTCACCCCTCCACTTT. V is TRBV7-2 and J is TRBJ1-6, with D tentatively TRBD1 (6 bases). This CDR3 spans 13 amino acids. Germline loops: CDR1 SGHTA, CDR2 FQGNSA. Trimming took off 5 bases at V and 8 bases at J, with 10 bases between the two ends.

This chain links TRBV11-2 with TRBJ1-1; TRBD1 matches 8 bases. V lost 4 bases to trimming and J lost 7 bases; unmatched junction nucleotides: 5. CDR3 size: 13 residues. Germline V CDR1 and CDR2: SGHAT, FQNNGV. This CDR3 reads CASSSDREREAFF. In nucleotides, the CDR3 is TGTGCCAGCAGCTCGGACAGGGAGCGTGAAGCTTTCTTT.

The J gene is TRBJ2-5, the V gene TRBV28; 7 bases align to TRBD1. The J segment lost 1 base and the V segment lost 3 bases, leaving 11 bases of the junction unmatched. The CDR3 contains 17 residues. CDR1 and CDR2 from the germline V gene are MDHEN and SYDVKM. The CDR3 loop reads CASSFKGIRDSQETQYF. The CDR3 region has the DNA TGTGCCAGCAGTTTTAAGGGGATTCGGGACAGCCAAGAGACCCAGTACTTC.

The rearrangement joins TRBV4-2 to TRBJ2-1; D gene uncertain. This CDR3 contains 16 residues. The V end lost 1 base, the J end lost 4 bases, and 14 bases lay between the germline ends. CDR1 is LGHNA, CDR2 YNFKEQ, per germline. The CDR3: CASSQGQVRMYNEQFF. The DNA of the CDR3 is TGTGCCAGCAGCCAAGGGCAGGTTCGAATGTACAATGAGCAGTTCTTC.

This chain links TRBV6-5 with TRBJ2-3; TRBD2 matches 9 bases. Germline CDR1 reads MNHEY; CDR2 reads SVGAGI. CDR3 length: 15 amino acids. With 7 bases clipped from V and 2 bases from J, the junction kept 7 bases outside the gene matches. CDR3 sequence: CASTPRTSVTDTQYF. CDR3 bases: TGTGCCAGCACCCCTCGGACTAGCGTCACAGATACGCAGTATTTT.

The V and J genes are TRBV5-1 and TRBJ2-1, with D tentatively TRBD2 (7 bases). V lost 7 bases and J lost 6, with 17 bases in between. The CDR3 has 14 amino acids. Germline lookup yields CDR1 SGHRS and CDR2 YFSETQ. The CDR3 here is CASGAGGGSNEQFF. CDR3 coding DNA: TGCGCCAGCGGAGCTGGGGGCGGGAGCAATGAGCAGTTCTTC.

The gene calls are TRBV4-2 and TRBJ2-3, with a tentative D call TRBD2 (5 bases). The ends were cut back, 3 bases at V and 4 bases at J, with 14 bases in the middle. Germline CDR1 is LGHNA and CDR2 is YNFKEQ. The CDR3 contains 15 residues. The CDR3 loop reads CASSQTTRDADTQYF. CDR3 bases: TGTGCCAGCAGCCAGACTACCCGGGATGCAGATACGCAGTATTTT.

The rearrangement links TRBV2 to TRBJ2-6, with D possibly being TRBD2 (5 bases). The germline V and J ends were trimmed by 10 bases and 4 bases, with 11 bases remaining between them. There are 13 residues in the CDR3. Germline loops: CDR1 SNHLY, CDR2 FYNNEI. The CDR3 sequence is CATKRSGANVLTF. For the CDR3, the DNA is TGTGCCACCAAGCGGTCCGGGGCCAACGTCCTGACTTTC.

This clone was recorded only once. The genes are TRBV12-5 and TRBJ2-7; the match to TRBD1 covers 7 bases. Per the germline V gene, CDR1 is LGHNT and CDR2 is FRNRAP. V was pared by 1 base and J by 6 bases, with 9 bases of the junction left unmatched. The CDR3 is 15 amino acids. CDR3 in amino acids: CASGLGQGLSSEQYF. For the CDR3, the DNA is TGTGCTAGTGGTTTGGGACAGGGTCTGAGTAGCGAGCAGTACTTC.

The chain couples TRBV6-2 or TRBV6-3 to TRBJ1-6, with D perhaps matching TRBD1 (6 bases). The CDR3 has 17 residues. V lost 6 bases, J lost 4 bases, and 19 bases lay in between. Germline V lookup: CDR1 MNHEY, CDR2 SVGEGT. Here the CDR3 reads CASSPPTGSRYNSPLHF. Here the CDR3 DNA reads TGTGCCAGCAGCCCCCCGACAGGTTCGAGATATAATTCACCCCTCCACTTT.

The CDR3 sequence is CSVDGWTGGNYGYTF. The CDR3 bases are TGCAGCGTTGACGGCTGGACAGGGGGCAATTATGGCTACACCTTC. The chain joins TRBV29-1 to TRBJ1-2, with TRBD1 matching 11 bases. The CDR3 is 15 residues long. CDR1 SQVTM and CDR2 ANQGSEA come from the germline V gene. V gave up 3 bases and J gave up 5 bases; unmatched junction bases: 8.

V and J are TRBV27 and TRBJ1-1; TRBD1 aligns across 10 bases. Looked up from germline, CDR1 is MNHEY and CDR2 is SMNVEV (reference sequence). CDR3 length: 14 amino acids. With 6 bases clipped from V and 2 bases from J, the junction kept 3 bases outside the gene matches. CDR3 loop: CASSRDRGNTEAFF. In DNA, the CDR3 is TGTGCCAGCAGCCGGGACAGGGGAAACACTGAAGCTTTCTTT.

The chain joins TRBV15 to TRBJ1-2; D not resolved. The CDR3 length is 18 residues. Germline V lookup: CDR1 LNHNV, CDR2 YYDKDF (reference sequence). The ends were cut back, 1 base at V and 4 bases at J, with 22 bases in the middle. CDR3 loop: CATSRVLNELPRGYGYTF. Written as DNA, the CDR3 is TGTGCCACCAGCAGAGTCCTAAACGAACTTCCACGAGGCTATGGCTACACCTTC.

The rearrangement uses TRBV6-5 and TRBJ1-3, with D unclear. The germline V gene has CDR1 MNHEY and CDR2 SVGAGI. The CDR3 sequence is 11 residues long. Trimming removed 2 bases from V and 11 bases from J, with 7 bases in between. CDR3 sequence: CASSYGQAIYF. For the CDR3, the DNA is TGTGCCAGCAGTTACGGGCAGGCCATATATTTT.

The chain uses TRBV15 and TRBJ2-3; tentative D call: TRBD2 (5 bases). The CDR3 covers 15 residues. Looked up from germline, CDR1 is LNHNV and CDR2 is YYDKDF (reference sequence). Trimming shortened V by 0 bases and J by 4 bases, and 11 bases separated the two germline ends. This chain's CDR3 is CATSREWTEADTQYF. In DNA, the CDR3 is TGTGCCACCAGCAGAGAATGGACGGAGGCAGATACGCAGTATTTT. Filled out from reference TRBV15 and TRBJ2-3, the complete variable domain reads DAMVIQNPRYQVTQFGKPVTLSCSQTLNHNVMYWYQQKSSQAPKLLFHYYDKDFNNEADTPDNFQSRRPNTSFCFLDIRSPGLGDTAMYLCATSREWTEADTQYFGPGTRLTVL.

As concerns this clone: A junction boundary mismatches the germline segment, possibly from a read error. DNA of the CDR3: TGTGCCAGCATCCAAGCGTGGGGGGGGTCACCCCTCCACTTT. This gives the protein CASIQAWGGSPLHF. The chain is built from TRBV3-1 (or the pseudogene TRBV3-2) and TRBJ1-6, with TRBD1 as a possible D gene (5 bases). Germline V gene lookup returns CDR1 LGHDT and CDR2 YNNKEL (reference sequence). This CDR3 comprises 14 residues.

This chain joins TRBV27 and TRBJ1-1; 7 bases match TRBD1. Trimming removed 2 bases from V and 1 base from J; junction bases left unmatched: 4. The CDR3 length is 15 residues. CDR1 is MNHEY and CDR2 is SMNVEV in the germline V gene (reference sequence). The CDR3 DNA follows: TGTGCCAGCAGTTTAGTGGCAGGGGGGAACACTGAAGCTTTCTTT. It is translated as CASSLVAGGNTEAFF.

The gene calls are TRBV16 and TRBJ2-7, with 7 bases that match TRBD1. CDR1 is KGHSY and CDR2 is FQNENV in the germline V gene. CDR3 length equals 14 residues. Losses at the gene ends were 4 bases for V and 6 bases for J; bases not matched to a gene: 9. Written as DNA, the CDR3 is TGTGCCAGCAGCCCAAGACAGGGTAGCGTCGAGCAGTACTTC. It codes for CASSPRQGSVEQYF.

V gene TRBV4-1 combines with J gene TRBJ1-4; 8 bases match TRBD1. Germline values: CDR1 MGHRA, CDR2 YSYEKL. The V and J ends lost 2 bases and 7 bases, in that order; junction bases with no gene match: 18. This CDR3 region has 19 residues. CDR3: CASSQIPGQDSVRGEKLFF. The CDR3 DNA reads TGCGCCAGCAGCCAAATACCGGGACAGGATTCGGTCAGGGGTGAAAAACTGTTTTTT.

The chain combines TRBV30 with TRBJ1-1; TRBD1 aligns across 9 bases. Looked up from germline, CDR1 is GTSNPN and CDR2 is SVGIG (reference sequence). The CDR3 has 14 amino acids. After removal of 7 bases from V and 1 base from J, the junction contained 7 bases not matched to a gene. This chain's CDR3 is CASSGQGRNTEAFF. The CDR3 DNA sequence: TGTGCCTCATCAGGACAGGGGAGGAACACTGAAGCTTTCTTT.

The CDR3 region is CASSDRDRGLYSTEAFF. The CDR3 bases are TGTGCCAGCAGTGACCGGGACAGGGGATTGTATAGCACTGAAGCTTTCTTT. The chain combines TRBV6-1 with TRBJ1-1, with 10 bases that match TRBD1. With V trimmed by 3 bases and J by 4 bases, 11 bases remained unmatched. This CDR3 is 17 amino acids long. The V gene's germline CDR1 is MNHNS and CDR2 SASEGT.

The chain links TRBV28 to TRBJ1-2; D might be TRBD1 (5 bases). Looked up from germline, CDR1 is MDHEN and CDR2 is SYDVKM. The CDR3 runs to 13 residues. Trimming removed 6 bases from V and 4 bases from J, with 12 bases in between. The CDR3 coding sequence is TGTGCCAGCAGCCCCGACAGCCTCTATGGCTACACCTTC. Residues: CASSPDSLYGYTF.

The chain uses TRBV7-9 and TRBJ2-1, with 7 bases aligning to TRBD2. The V gene end was trimmed by 7 bases and the J gene end by 13 bases; junction bases not matched to a gene: 13. This CDR3 is built from 13 residues. Germline loops: CDR1 SEHNR, CDR2 FQNEAQ (reference sequence). The CDR3 sequence: CASINGGGSHQFF. CDR3 sequence (DNA): TGTGCCAGCATTAACGGCGGGGGATCCCACCAGTTCTTC.

This clone was picked up a small number of times. The CDR3 loop is CAWSGQIHGYTF. CDR3 sequence (DNA): TGTGCCTGGAGTGGACAAATACACGGCTACACCTTC. The chain employs TRBV30 and TRBJ1-2; D is undetermined. Trimming shortened V by 1 base and J by 8 bases, and 11 bases separated the two germline ends. Germline CDR1 and CDR2: GTSNPN and SVGIG (reference sequence). The CDR3 extends over 12 amino acids.

This rearrangement joins TRBV27 to TRBJ2-7; 8 positions match TRBD2. The germline V gene encodes CDR1 MNHEY and CDR2 SMNVEV (reference sequence). After removal of 5 bases from V and 9 bases from J, the junction contained 12 bases not matched to a gene. This CDR3 comprises 14 residues. CDR3 amino acids: CASSGGLAVKVQYF. The CDR3 DNA is TGTGCCAGCAGTGGCGGACTAGCAGTGAAAGTGCAGTACTTC.